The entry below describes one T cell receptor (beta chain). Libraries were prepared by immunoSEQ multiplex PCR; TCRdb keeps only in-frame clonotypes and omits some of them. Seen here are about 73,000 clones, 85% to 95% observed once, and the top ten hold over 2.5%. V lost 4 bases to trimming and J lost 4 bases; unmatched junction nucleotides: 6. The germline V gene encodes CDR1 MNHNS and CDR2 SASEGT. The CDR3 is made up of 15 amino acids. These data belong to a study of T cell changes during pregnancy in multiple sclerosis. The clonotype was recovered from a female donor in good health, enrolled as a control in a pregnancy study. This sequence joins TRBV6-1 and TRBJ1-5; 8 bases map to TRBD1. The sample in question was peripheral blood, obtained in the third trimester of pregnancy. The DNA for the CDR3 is TGTGCCAGCAGTGGCGACAGGGGTCGAAATCAGCCCCAGCATTTT. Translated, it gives CASSGDRGRNQPQHF.